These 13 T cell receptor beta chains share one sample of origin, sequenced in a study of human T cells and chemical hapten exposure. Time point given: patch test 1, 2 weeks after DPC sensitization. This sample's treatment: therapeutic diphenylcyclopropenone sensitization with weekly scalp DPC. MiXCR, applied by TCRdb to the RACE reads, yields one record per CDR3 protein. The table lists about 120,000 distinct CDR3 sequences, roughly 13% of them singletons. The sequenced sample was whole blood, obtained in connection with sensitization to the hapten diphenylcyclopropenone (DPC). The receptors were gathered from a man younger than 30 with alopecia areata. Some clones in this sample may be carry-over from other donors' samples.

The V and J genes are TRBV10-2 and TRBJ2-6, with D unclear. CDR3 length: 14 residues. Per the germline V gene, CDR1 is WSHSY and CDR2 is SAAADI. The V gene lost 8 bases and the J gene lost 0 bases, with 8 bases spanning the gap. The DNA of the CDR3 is TGCGCCAGCGGACCAGACTCTGGGGCCAACGTCCTGACTTTC. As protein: CASGPDSGANVLTF.

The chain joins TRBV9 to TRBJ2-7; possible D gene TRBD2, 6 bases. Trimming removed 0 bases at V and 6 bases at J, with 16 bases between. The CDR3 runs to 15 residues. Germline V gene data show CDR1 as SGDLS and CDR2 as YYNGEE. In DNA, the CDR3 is TGTGCCAGCAGCGTAGGGATTACCCAGGGAGGCGAGCAGTACGTC. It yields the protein CASSVGITQGGEQYV.

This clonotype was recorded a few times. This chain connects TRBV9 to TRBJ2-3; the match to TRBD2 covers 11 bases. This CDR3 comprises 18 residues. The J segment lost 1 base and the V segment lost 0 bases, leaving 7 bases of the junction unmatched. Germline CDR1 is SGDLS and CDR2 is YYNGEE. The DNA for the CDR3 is TGTGCCAGCAGCGTAGCCCCTAGCGGGGGGCACCGCACAGATACGCAGTATTTT. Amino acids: CASSVAPSGGHRTDTQYF. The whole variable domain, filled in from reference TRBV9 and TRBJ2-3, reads DSGVTQTPKHLITATGQRVTLRCSPRSGDLSVYWYQQSLDQGLQFLIQYYNGEERAKGNILERFSAQQFPDLHSELNLSSLELGDSALYFCASSVAPSGGHRTDTQYFGPGTRLTVL.

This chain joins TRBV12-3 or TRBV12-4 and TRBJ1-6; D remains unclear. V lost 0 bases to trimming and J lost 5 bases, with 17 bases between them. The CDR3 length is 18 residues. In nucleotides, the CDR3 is TGTGCCAGCAGTTTAGCGCCGGGTTTCCCCTCGGATAATTCACCCCTCCACTTT. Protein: CASSLAPGFPSDNSPLHF.

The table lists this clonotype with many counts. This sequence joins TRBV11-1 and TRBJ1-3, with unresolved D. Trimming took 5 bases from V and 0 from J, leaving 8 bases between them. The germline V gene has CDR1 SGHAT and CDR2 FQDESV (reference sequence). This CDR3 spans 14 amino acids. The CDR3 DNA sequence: TGTGCCAGCAGCCAACGGACCTCTGGAAACACCATATATTTT. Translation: CASSQRTSGNTIYF.

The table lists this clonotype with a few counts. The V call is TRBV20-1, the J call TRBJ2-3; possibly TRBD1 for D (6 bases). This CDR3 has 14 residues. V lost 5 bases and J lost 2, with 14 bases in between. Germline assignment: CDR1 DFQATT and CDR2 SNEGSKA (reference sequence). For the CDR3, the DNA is TGCAGTGCTTCACGGACAGAAGCCACAGATACGCAGTATTTT. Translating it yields CSASRTEATDTQYF.

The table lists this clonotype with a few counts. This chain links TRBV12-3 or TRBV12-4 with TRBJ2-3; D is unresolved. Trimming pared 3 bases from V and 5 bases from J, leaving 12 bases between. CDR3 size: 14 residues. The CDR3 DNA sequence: TGTGCCAGCAGTTTCGGCCCCCCATTAGATACGCAGTATTTT. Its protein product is CASSFGPPLDTQYF.

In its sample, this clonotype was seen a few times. CDR3 nucleotides: TGTGCCAGCAGCCCCACGGGACCCGGGGAGCTGTTTTTT. Translation: CASSPTGPGELFF. J is TRBJ2-2 and V is TRBV7-3; D could derive from TRBD1 or TRBD2 (5 bases each). The CDR3 consists of 13 residues. Germline V gene lookup returns CDR1 SGHTA and CDR2 FQGTGA. The ends were cut back, 5 bases at V and 6 bases at J, with 10 bases in the middle.

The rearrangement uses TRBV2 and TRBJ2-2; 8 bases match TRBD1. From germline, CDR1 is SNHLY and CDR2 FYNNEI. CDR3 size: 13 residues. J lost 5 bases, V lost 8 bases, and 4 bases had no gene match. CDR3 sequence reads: CASVWTGTGELFF. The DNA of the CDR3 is TGTGCCAGCGTGTGGACAGGGACCGGGGAGCTGTTTTTT.

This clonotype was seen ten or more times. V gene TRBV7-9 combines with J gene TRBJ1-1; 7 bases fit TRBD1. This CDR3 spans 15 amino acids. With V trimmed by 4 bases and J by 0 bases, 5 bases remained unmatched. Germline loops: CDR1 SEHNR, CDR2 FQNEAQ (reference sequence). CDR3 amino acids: CASSSGQALNTEAFF. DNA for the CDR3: TGTGCCAGCAGCTCTGGACAGGCACTGAACACTGAAGCTTTCTTT.

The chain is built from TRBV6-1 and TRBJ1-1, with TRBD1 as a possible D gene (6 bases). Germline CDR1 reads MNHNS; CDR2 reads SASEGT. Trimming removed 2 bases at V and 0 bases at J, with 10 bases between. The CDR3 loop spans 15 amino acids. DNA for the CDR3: TGTGCCAGCAGTGAAAGGGGGGCCCTGAACACTGAAGCTTTCTTT. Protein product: CASSERGALNTEAFF.

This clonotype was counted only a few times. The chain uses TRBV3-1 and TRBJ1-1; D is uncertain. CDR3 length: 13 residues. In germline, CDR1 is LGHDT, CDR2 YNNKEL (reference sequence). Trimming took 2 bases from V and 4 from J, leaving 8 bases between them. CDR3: CASSQPKATEAFF. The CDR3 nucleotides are TGTGCCAGCAGCCAACCCAAGGCCACTGAAGCTTTCTTT.

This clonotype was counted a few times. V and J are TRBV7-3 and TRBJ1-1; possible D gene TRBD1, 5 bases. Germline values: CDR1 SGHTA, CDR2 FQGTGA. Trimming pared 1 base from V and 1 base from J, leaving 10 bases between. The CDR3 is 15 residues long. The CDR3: CASSLIGAGNTEAFF. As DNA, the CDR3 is TGTGCCAGCAGCTTAATCGGGGCGGGGAACACTGAAGCTTTCTTT.